This T cell receptor (beta chain) was profiled in a study of PD-1 blockade in mismatch repair-deficient tumors. Only in-frame clones appear in the TCRdb table, and some are missing; sequencing was by immunoSEQ multiplex PCR. This table has approximately 16,000 clones, roughly 83% appearing once. The CDR3 runs 11 residues. The germline V gene encodes CDR1 SGHNT and CDR2 YYREEE (reference sequence). Sequenced here: PBMCs, sampled before pembrolizumab treatment. This clonotype was obtained from an adult with mismatch repair-deficient cancer. The gene calls are TRBV5-4 and TRBJ1-4, with a possible D match to TRBD1 (5 bases). CDR3 region: CVGARREKLFF. The CDR3, as DNA: TGTGTCGGGGCCCGTAGAGAAAAACTGTTTTTT.